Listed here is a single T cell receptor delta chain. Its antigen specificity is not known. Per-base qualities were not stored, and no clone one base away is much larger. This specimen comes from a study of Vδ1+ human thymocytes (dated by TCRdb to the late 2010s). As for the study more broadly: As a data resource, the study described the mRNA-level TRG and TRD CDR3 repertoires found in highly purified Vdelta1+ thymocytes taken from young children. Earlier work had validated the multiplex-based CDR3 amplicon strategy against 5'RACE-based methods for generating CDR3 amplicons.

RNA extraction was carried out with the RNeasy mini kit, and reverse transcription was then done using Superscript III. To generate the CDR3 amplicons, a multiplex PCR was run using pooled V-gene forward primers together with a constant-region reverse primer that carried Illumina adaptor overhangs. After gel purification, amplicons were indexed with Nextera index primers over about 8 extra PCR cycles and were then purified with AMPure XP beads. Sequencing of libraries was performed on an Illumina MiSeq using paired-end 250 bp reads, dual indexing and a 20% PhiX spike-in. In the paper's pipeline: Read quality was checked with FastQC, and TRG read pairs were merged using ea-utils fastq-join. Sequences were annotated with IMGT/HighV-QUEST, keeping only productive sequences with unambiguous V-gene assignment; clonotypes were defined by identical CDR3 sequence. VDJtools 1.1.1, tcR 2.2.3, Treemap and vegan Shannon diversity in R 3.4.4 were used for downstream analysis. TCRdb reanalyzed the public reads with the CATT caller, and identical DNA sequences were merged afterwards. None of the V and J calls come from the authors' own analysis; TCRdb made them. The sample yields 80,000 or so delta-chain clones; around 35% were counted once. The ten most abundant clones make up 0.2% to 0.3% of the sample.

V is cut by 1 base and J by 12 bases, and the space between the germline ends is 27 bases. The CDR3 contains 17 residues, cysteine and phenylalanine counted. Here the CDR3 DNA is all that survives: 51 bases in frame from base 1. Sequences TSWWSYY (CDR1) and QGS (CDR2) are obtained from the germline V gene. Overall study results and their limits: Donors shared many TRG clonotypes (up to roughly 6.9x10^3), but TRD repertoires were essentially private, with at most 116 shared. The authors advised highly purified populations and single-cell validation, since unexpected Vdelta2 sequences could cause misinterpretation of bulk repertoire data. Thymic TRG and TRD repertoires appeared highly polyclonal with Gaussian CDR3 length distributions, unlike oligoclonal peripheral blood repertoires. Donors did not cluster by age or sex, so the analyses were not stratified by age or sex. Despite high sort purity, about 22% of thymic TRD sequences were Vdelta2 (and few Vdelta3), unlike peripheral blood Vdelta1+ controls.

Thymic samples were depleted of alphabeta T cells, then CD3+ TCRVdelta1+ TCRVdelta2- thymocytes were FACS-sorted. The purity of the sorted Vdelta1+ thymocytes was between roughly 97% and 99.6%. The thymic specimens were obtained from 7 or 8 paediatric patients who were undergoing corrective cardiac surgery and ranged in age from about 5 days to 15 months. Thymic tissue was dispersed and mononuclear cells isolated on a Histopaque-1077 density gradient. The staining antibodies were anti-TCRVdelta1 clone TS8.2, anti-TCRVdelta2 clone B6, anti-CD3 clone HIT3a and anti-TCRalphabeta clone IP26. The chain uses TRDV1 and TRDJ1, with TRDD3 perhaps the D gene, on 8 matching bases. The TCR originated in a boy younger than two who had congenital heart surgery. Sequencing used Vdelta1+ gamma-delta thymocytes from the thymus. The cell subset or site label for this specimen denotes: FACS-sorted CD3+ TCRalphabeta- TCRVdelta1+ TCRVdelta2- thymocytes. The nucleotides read TGTGCTCTTGGGGAACCGGTTCCTACTGGGGGCCCTACGGTGTTCATCTTT. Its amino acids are CALGEPVPTGGPTVFIF.